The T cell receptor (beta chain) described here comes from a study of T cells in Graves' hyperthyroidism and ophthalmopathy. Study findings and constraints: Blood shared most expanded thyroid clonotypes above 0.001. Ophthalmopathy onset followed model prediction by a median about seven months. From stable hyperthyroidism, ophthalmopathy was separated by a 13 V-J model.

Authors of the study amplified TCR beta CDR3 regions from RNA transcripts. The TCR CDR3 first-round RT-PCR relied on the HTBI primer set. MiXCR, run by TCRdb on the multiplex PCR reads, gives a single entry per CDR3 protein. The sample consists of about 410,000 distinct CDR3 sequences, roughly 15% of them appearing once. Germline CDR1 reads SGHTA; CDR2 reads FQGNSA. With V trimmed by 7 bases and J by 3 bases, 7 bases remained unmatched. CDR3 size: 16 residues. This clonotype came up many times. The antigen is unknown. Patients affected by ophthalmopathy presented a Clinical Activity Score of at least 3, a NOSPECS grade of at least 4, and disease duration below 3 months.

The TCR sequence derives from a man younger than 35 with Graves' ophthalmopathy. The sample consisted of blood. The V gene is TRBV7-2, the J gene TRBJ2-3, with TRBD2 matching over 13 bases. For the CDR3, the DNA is TGTGCCAGCACCCAGGGACTAGCGGGGCCTACAGATACGCAGTATTTT. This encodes CASTQGLAGPTDTQYF.